The T cell receptor (beta chain) described here comes from a study of human T cells and chemical hapten exposure. Study at large: Patients, chiefly female, had alopecia areata, totalis or universalis. Overall study results and limits: PT1 expanded TCR numbers rose with patch test score.

Sample time point: pre-sensitization, week 0. Treatment of the sample: therapeutic diphenylcyclopropenone sensitization with weekly scalp DPC. Blood collection took place prior to placing each patch test. Only a few counts were recorded for this clonotype. Its antigen remains unidentified. V shed 2 bases and J shed 8 bases, with 18 bases lying between them. CDR1 and CDR2 (germline): SGHAT, FQDESV (reference sequence). This CDR3 has 16 amino acids. TCRdb ran MiXCR on the RACE reads and lists one entry per CDR3 protein. The table records 300,000 to 400,000 distinct CDR3 sequences, approximately 5.1% of them present only once.

The J gene is TRBJ1-4, the V gene TRBV11-1, with D tentatively TRBD1 (5 bases). The sample here was whole blood, taken in connection with sensitization to the hapten diphenylcyclopropenone (DPC). The TCR comes from a woman aged 50 to 60 with alopecia areata. Some clones in this sample may be carry-over from other donors' samples. CDR3 nucleotides: TGTGCCAGCAGCTTAATAGACTCCGGAGGGGAAGAAAAACTGTTTTTT. Translated, it gives CASSLIDSGGEEKLFF. Using reference TRBV11-1 and TRBJ1-4 for the parts outside the CDR3, the full variable domain is EAEVAQSPRYKITEKSQAVAFWCDPISGHATLYWYRQILGQGPELLVQFQDESVVDDSQLPKDRFSAERLKGVDSTLKIQPAELGDSAMYLCASSLIDSGGEEKLFFGSGTQLSVL.